The clone carrying this T cell receptor (beta chain) was seen at least ten times. Its target is unknown. RNA transcripts were the template for amplifying TCR beta CDR3 regions. Using the HTBI primer set, a first-round RT-PCR was run on the TCR CDR3. TCRdb itself ran the multiplex PCR reads through MiXCR, one entry per CDR3 protein. The table records 370,000 or so distinct CDR3 sequences, 13% of them present only once. Trimming pared 4 bases from V and 6 bases from J, leaving 12 bases between. The CDR3 spans 14 residues. Each patient was aged 18 to 65 and had newly diagnosed hyperthyroidism of under 2 months' duration. Blood was sampled at initial diagnosis of hyperthyroidism, prior to onset of any ophthalmopathy symptoms. The data were taken from a study of T cells in Graves' hyperthyroidism and ophthalmopathy. Whole-study results and caveats: Peripheral blood also featured most of the thyroid clonotypes expanded above 0.001.

V and J are TRBV12-3 or TRBV12-4 and TRBJ1-4; the D gene is possibly TRBD1 (5 bases). The material sequenced was blood. The sequence was collected from a man younger than 45 with Graves' hyperthyroidism that later progressed to Graves' ophthalmopathy. The CDR3 region is CASSSGQSHEKLFF. CDR3 coding DNA: TGTGCCAGCAGTTCGGGGCAGAGTCATGAAAAACTGTTTTTT.